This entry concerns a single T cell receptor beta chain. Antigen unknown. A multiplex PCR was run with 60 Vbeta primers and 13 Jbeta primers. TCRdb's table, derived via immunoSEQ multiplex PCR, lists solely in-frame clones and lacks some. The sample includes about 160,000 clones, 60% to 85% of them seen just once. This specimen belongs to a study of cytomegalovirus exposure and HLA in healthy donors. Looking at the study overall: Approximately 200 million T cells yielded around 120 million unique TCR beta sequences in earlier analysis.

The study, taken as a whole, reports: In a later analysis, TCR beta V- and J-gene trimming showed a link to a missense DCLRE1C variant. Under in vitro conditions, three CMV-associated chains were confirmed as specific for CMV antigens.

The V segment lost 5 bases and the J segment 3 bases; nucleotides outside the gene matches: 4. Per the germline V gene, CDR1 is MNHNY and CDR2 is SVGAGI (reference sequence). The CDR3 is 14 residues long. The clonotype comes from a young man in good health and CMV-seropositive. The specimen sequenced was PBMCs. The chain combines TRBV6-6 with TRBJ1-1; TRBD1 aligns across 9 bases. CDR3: CASSETGGYTEAFF. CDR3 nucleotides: TGTGCCAGCAGTGAGACAGGGGGGTACACTGAAGCTTTCTTT.